The clone carrying this T cell receptor beta chain was counted only a few times. Its antigen is as yet unknown. The germline V gene encodes CDR1 LGHDT and CDR2 YNNKEL (reference sequence). There are 16 residues in the CDR3. V shed 0 bases, J shed 3 bases, and the junction held 7 bases outside the gene matches. Patients affected by ophthalmopathy presented a Clinical Activity Score of at least 3, a NOSPECS grade of at least 4, and disease duration below 3 months. The diagnostic basis comprised clinical symptoms, serum thyroxine and TRAb, thyroid ultrasound and orbital computed tomography. This record belongs to a study of T cells in Graves' hyperthyroidism and ophthalmopathy. Regions amplified from RNA transcripts were the TCR beta CDR3 regions. RT-PCR in the first round (using the HTBI primer set) targeted the TCR CDR3. TCRdb itself ran the multiplex PCR reads through MiXCR, one entry per CDR3 protein. The sample carries hundreds of thousands of distinct CDR3 sequences, roughly 14% recorded once.

Study conclusions and caveats: Blood also showed most of the thyroid clonotypes that were expanded above 0.001.

This clonotype was obtained from a woman aged 35 to 49 with Graves' ophthalmopathy. Material: blood. V gene TRBV3-1 combines with J gene TRBJ2-7; TRBD1 aligns across 8 bases. The CDR3: CASSQDPGTGYYEQYF. Written as DNA, the CDR3 is TGTGCCAGCAGCCAAGATCCCGGGACAGGATACTACGAGCAGTACTTC.